This is a list of T cell receptor beta chains from one sample in a study of regulatory T cells in long-lasting Graves disease. TCRdb itself ran the multiplex PCR reads through MiXCR, one entry per CDR3 protein. The sample yields hundreds of thousands of distinct CDR3 sequences, about 16% seen once. A further study also used this sample, focusing on T cells in Graves' hyperthyroidism and ophthalmopathy.

Specimen: peripheral blood mononuclear cells (PBMCs), collected at new diagnosis, from a patient treated with antithyroid drugs. The receptors originated from a woman aged 35 to 59 with Graves disease. CDR3s include the opening cysteine and the closing phenylalanine or tryptophan. The order of the fields is V gene, clone size, J gene, D gene, CDR3 protein, CDR3 DNA. A D gene is named only where the DNA matches it firmly. Part of the rows lack a size; the others show once, few, many or a class for expanded clones.

>TRBV20-1|few|TRBJ2-1|.
CSARGLVRGGVQFF
TGCAGTGCTAGAGGCCTAGTCCGCGGAGGAGTGCAGTTCTTC
>TRBV29-1|few|TRBJ1-1|.
CSVSGGVRGNTEAFF
TGCAGCGTGTCGGGGGGGGTAAGGGGGAACACTGAAGCTTTCTTT
>TRBV6-1|few|TRBJ2-6|.
CASSEQVGGANVLTF
TGTGCCAGCAGTGAACAGGTCGGGGGGGCCAACGTCCTGACTTTC
>TRBV20-1|.|TRBJ1-5|.
CSAKGGTSTDQPQHF
TGCAGTGCCAAAGGGGGGACCTCCACTGATCAGCCCCAGCATTTT
>TRBV11-3|many|TRBJ2-1|.
CASSVHAGSNEQFF
TGTGCCAGCAGCGTACACGCAGGGAGCAATGAGCAGTTCTTC
>TRBV20-1|many|TRBJ1-6|.
CSATTGTRLHF
TGCAGTGCTACAACAGGGACACGGTTACACTTT
>TRBV12-3/TRBV12-4|.|TRBJ1-1|.
CASRPGGGAEAFF
TGTGCCAGCAGACCGGGGGGGGGAGCTGAAGCTTTCTTT
>TRBV19|few|TRBJ1-2|TRBD1
CASSPGTGDVYGYTF
TGTGCCAGTAGTCCCGGGACAGGGGATGTCTATGGCTACACCTTC
>TRBV6-1|many|TRBJ1-4|TRBD1
CASKGQGANEKLFF
TGTGCCAGCAAAGGACAGGGGGCTAATGAAAAACTGTTTTTT
>TRBV12-3/TRBV12-4|many|TRBJ2-1|TRBD1
CASTTTGNEQFF
TGTGCCAGCACCACGACAGGGAATGAGCAGTTCTTC
>TRBV6-1|many|TRBJ1-1|.
CASSKLQDSNTEAFF
TGTGCCAGCAGTAAGCTACAGGATTCGAACACTGAAGCTTTCTTT
>TRBV6-2/TRBV6-3|few|TRBJ2-1|TRBD1
CASRSGTGNNEQFF
TGTGCCAGCAGGTCCGGGACAGGAAACAATGAGCAGTTCTTC
>TRBV6-2/TRBV6-3|many|TRBJ1-2|TRBD1
CASSGGQGANYGYTF
TGTGCCAGCAGTGGGGGACAGGGGGCAAACTATGGCTACACCTTC
>TRBV18|many|TRBJ2-7|TRBD2
CASSETSPSYEQYF
TGTGCCAGCTCAGAGACTAGCCCGTCCTACGAGCAGTACTTC
>TRBV18|few|TRBJ1-2|.
CASSQKLYGYTF
TGTGCCAGCTCACAGAAGTTATATGGCTACACCTTC
>TRBV19|few|TRBJ1-5|.
CASSTRGEGQPQHF
TGTGCCAGTAGTACCCGTGGGGAGGGGCAGCCCCAGCATTTT
>TRBV7-3|few|TRBJ2-3|TRBD2
CASSRGLAGEGDTQYF
TGTGCCAGCTCTAGAGGACTAGCGGGAGAGGGAGATACGCAGTATTTT
>TRBV2|many|TRBJ2-7|TRBD1
CASSPDRATYEQYF
TGTGCCAGCAGTCCCGACAGGGCAACATACGAGCAGTACTTC
>TRBV27|.|TRBJ1-6|.
CALPGPPF
TGTGCCCTTCCGGGCCCTCCGTTT
>TRBV12-3/TRBV12-4|many|TRBJ2-5|TRBD2
CASRRTSGVQETQYF
TGTGCCAGCAGGAGGACTAGCGGAGTGCAAGAGACCCAGTACTTC
>TRBV3-1|.|TRBJ1-4|.
CASSPSWTASNEKLFF
TGTGCCAGCAGCCCCTCTTGGACGGCAAGTAATGAAAAACTGTTTTTT
>TRBV20-1|many|TRBJ2-1|.
CSARDPGRVSYNEQFF
TGCAGTGCTAGAGATCCGGGCAGAGTCTCCTACAATGAGCAGTTCTTC
>TRBV6-1|few|TRBJ1-2|.
CASSLDTHYGYTF
TGTGCCAGCAGTCTCGACACACACTATGGCTACACCTTC
>TRBV20-1|many|TRBJ2-1|.
CSASELDGNEQFF
TGCAGTGCTAGTGAACTAGACGGCAATGAGCAGTTCTTC
>TRBV4-1|few|TRBJ2-1|TRBD2
CASSHGGLAGGRLNEQFF
TGCGCCAGCAGCCACGGTGGACTAGCGGGGGGGCGGCTAAATGAGCAGTTCTTC
>TRBV3-1|many|TRBJ1-1|.
CASSPEGYSPEAFF
TGTGCCAGCAGCCCCGAGGGGTATTCCCCTGAAGCTTTCTTT
>TRBV6-2/TRBV6-3|.|TRBJ2-3|TRBD1
CASSRQGAGADTQYF
TGTGCCAGCAGTCGACAGGGGGCTGGGGCAGATACGCAGTATTTT
>TRBV5-1|.|TRBJ2-3|TRBD1
CASSLGPGGADTQYF
TGCGCCAGCAGCTTGGGGCCAGGGGGCGCAGATACGCAGTATTTT
>TRBV3-1|.|TRBJ1-2|TRBD1
CASSQGDSSAGYAF
TGTGCCAGCAGCCAAGGGGACAGTTCAGCTGGCTACGCCTTC
>TRBV19|few|TRBJ2-2|.
CASSIGTISAGELFF
TGTGCCAGTAGTATTGGGACAATAAGCGCCGGGGAGCTGTTTTTT
>TRBV19|.|TRBJ1-5|TRBD1
CASSIRIGTVSNQPQHF
TGTGCCAGTAGTATTCGAATTGGGACAGTTAGCAATCAGCCCCAGCATTTT
>TRBV7-9|.|TRBJ2-3|.
CASRLGSGGQDTQYF
TGTGCCAGCAGGCTAGGCTCGGGGGGCCAGGATACGCAGTATTTT
>TRBV29-1|.|TRBJ2-7|TRBD1
CSVGDRVSYEQYF
TGCAGCGTGGGGGACAGGGTCTCCTACGAGCAGTACTTC